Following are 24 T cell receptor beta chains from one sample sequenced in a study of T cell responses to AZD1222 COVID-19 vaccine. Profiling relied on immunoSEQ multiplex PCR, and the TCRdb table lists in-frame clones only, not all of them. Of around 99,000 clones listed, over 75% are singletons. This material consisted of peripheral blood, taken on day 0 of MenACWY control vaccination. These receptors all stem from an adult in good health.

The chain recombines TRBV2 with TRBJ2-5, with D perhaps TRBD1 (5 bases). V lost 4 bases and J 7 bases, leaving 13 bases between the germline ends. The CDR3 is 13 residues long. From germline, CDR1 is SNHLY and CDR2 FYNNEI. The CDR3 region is CASSGSGKVTQYF. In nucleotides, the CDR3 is TGTGCCAGCAGTGGCTCAGGGAAGGTGACCCAGTACTTC.

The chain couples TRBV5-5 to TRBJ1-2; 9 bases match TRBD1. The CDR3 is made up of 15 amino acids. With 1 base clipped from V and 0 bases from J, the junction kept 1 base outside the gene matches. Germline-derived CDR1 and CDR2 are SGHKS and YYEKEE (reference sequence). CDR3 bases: TGTGCCAGCAGCTTGAGGGACAGGGCTAACTATGGCTACACCTTC. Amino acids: CASSLRDRANYGYTF.

For the CDR3, the DNA is TGTGCCAGCACCTCTAGCGGGAGGGCCAATGAGCAGTTCTTC. It specifies CASTSSGRANEQFF. The chain couples TRBV27 to TRBJ2-1, with 12 bases matching TRBD2. Germline V CDR1 and CDR2: MNHEY, SMNVEV (reference sequence). CDR3 length: 14 amino acids. The V and J ends lost 7 bases and 6 bases, in that order; junction bases with no gene match: 4.

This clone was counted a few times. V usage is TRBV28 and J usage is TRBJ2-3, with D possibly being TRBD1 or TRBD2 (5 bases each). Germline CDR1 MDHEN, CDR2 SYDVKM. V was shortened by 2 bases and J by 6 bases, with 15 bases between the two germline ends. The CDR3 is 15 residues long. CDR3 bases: TGTGCCAGCAGTTTAGAGGGACCCATGAGGGATACGCAGTATTTT. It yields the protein CASSLEGPMRDTQYF.

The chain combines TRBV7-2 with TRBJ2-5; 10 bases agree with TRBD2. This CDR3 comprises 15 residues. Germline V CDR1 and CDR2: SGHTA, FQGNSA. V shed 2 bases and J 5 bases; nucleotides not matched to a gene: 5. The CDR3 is CASSLRSGGRETQYF. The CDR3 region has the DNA TGTGCCAGCAGCTTACGTAGCGGGGGGAGGGAGACCCAGTACTTC.

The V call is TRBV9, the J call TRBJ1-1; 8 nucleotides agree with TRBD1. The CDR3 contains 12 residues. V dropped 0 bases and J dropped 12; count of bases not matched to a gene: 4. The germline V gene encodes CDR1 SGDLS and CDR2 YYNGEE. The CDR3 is CASSVEAGGTFF. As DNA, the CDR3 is TGTGCCAGCAGCGTAGAGGCAGGGGGCACTTTCTTT.

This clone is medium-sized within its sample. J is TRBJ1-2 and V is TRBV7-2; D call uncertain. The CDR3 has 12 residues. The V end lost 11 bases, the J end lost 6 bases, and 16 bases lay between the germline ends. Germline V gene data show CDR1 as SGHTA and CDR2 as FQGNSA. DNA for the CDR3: TGTGCCGGCACCGCGGTAATGGATGGCTACACCTTC. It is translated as CAGTAVMDGYTF.

The CDR3 loop is CASSISSGTHNEQFF. The CDR3, as DNA: TGTGCCAGTAGTATATCTTCCGGGACCCACAATGAGCAGTTCTTC. The genes are TRBV19 and TRBJ2-1, with D perhaps given as TRBD1 or TRBD2 (5 bases each). The V end lost 2 bases, the J end lost 5 bases, and 13 bases lay between the germline ends. CDR3 length: 15 residues. CDR1 and CDR2 from the germline V gene are LNHDA and SQIVND (reference sequence).

The CDR3 DNA is TGTGCCAGTAGTATGCCTGCAGGGTGGATCACTGAAGCTTTCTTT. As protein: CASSMPAGWITEAFF. The chain couples TRBV19 to TRBJ1-1, with D tentatively TRBD1 (5 bases). Germline loops: CDR1 LNHDA, CDR2 SQIVND (reference sequence). This CDR3 is built from 15 residues. V lost 3 bases and J lost 4, with 15 bases in between.

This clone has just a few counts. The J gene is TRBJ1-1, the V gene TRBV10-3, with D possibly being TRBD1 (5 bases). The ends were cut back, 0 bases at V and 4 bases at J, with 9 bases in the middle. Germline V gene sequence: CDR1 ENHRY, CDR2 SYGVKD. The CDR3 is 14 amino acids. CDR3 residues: CAISESETVTEAFF. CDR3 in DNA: TGTGCCATCAGTGAGTCTGAGACAGTCACTGAAGCTTTCTTT.

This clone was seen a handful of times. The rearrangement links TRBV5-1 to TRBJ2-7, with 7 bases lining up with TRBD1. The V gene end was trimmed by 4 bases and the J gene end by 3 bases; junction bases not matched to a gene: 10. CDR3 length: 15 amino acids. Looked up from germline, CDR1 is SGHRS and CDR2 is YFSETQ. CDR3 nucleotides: TGCGCCAGCAGCCCTGGAGGAACAGGGGTCTACGAGCAGTACTTC. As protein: CASSPGGTGVYEQYF.

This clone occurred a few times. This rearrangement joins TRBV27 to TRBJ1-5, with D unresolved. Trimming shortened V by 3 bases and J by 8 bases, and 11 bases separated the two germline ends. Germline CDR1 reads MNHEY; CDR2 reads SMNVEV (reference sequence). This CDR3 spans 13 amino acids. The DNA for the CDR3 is TGTGCCAGCAGTTTCACCTACTCAGAGCCCCAGCATTTT. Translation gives CASSFTYSEPQHF.

The CDR3 protein is CATSRGTEYGYTF. CDR3 coding DNA: TGTGCCACCAGCAGAGGGACAGAGTATGGCTACACCTTC. This chain links TRBV15 with TRBJ1-2; tentative D call: TRBD1 (6 bases). Trimming left V 1 base short and J 5 bases short, with 8 bases between. The CDR3 runs 13 residues. The germline gives CDR1 LNHNV, CDR2 YYDKDF (reference sequence).

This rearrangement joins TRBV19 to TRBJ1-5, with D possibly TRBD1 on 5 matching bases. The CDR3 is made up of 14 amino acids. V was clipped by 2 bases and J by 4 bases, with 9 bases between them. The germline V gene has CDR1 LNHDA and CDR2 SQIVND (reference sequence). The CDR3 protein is CASSITGVNQPQHF. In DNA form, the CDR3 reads TGTGCCAGTAGTATAACGGGGGTGAATCAGCCCCAGCATTTT.

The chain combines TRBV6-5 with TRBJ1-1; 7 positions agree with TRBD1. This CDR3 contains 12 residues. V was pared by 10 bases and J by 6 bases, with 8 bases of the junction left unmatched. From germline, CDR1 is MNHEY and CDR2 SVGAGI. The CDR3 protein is CATGTASSEAFF. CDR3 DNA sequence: TGTGCCACCGGGACAGCATCTTCTGAAGCTTTCTTT.

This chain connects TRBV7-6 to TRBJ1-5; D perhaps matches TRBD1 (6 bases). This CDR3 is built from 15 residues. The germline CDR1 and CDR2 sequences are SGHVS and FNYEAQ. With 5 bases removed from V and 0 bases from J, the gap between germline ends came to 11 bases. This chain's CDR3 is CASSARTDSNQPQHF. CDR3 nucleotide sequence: TGTGCCAGCAGCGCCCGGACAGATAGCAATCAGCCCCAGCATTTT.

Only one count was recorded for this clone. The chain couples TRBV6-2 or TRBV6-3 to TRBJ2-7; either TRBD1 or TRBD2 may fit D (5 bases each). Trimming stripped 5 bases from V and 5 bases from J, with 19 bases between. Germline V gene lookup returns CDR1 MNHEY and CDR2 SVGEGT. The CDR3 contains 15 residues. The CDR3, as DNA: TGTGCCAGCAGTCTCCTGGGGCTATACGGGGACGAGCAGTACTTC. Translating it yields CASSLLGLYGDEQYF.

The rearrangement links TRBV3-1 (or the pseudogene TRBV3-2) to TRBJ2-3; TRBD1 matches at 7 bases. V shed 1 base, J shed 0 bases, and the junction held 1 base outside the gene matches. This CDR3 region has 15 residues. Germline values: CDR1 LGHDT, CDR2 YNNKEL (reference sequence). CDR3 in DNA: TGTGCCAGCAGCCAAGGACAGGGAAGCACAGATACGCAGTATTTT. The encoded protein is CASSQGQGSTDTQYF.

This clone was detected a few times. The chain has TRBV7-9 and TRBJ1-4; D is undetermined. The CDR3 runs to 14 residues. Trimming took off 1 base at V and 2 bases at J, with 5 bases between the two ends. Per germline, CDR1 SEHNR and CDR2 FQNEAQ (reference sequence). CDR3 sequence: CASSLGSTNEKLFF. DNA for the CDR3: TGTGCCAGCAGCTTAGGCAGTACTAATGAAAAACTGTTTTTT. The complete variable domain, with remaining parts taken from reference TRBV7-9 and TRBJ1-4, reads DTGVSQNPRHKITKRGQNVTFRCDPISEHNRLYWYRQTLGQGPEFLTYFQNEAQLEKSRLLSDRFSAERPKGSFSTLEIQRTEQGDSAMYLCASSLGSTNEKLFFGSGTQLSVL.

The DNA for the CDR3 is TGTGCCAGCAGCCAACAGGGGAGGGATGGCTACACCTTC. This sequence encodes CASSQQGRDGYTF. The V call is TRBV7-2, the J call TRBJ1-2; TRBD1 aligns across 7 bases. V was pared by 5 bases and J by 6 bases, with 6 bases of the junction left unmatched. From germline, CDR1 is SGHTA and CDR2 FQGNSA. The CDR3 totals 13 residues.

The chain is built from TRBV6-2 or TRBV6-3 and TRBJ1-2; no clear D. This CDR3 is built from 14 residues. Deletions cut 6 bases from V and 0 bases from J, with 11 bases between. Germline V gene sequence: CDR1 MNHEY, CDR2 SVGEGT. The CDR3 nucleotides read TGTGCCAGCAGCCCTTTGTCGGCTAACTATGGCTACACCTTC. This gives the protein CASSPLSANYGYTF.

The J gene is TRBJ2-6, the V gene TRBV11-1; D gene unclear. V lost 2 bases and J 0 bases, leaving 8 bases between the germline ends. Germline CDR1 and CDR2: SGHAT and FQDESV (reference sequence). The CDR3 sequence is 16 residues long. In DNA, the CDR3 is TGTGCCAGCAGCTTACAGGCAGCCTCTGGGGCCAACGTCCTGACTTTC. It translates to CASSLQAASGANVLTF.

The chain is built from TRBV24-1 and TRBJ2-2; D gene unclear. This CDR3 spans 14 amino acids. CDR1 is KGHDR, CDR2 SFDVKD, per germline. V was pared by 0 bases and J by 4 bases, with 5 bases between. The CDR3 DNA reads TGTGCCACCAGTGATTTGGGGGTCACCGGGGAGCTGTTTTTT. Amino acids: CATSDLGVTGELFF.

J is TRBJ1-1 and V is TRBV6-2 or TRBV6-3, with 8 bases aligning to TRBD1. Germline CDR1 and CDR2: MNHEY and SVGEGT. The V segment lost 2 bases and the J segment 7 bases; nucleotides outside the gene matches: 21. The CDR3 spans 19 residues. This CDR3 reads CASSYPRAVPGGHRYEAFF. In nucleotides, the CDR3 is TGTGCCAGCAGTTACCCCAGGGCGGTCCCAGGGGGCCACAGGTATGAAGCTTTCTTT.